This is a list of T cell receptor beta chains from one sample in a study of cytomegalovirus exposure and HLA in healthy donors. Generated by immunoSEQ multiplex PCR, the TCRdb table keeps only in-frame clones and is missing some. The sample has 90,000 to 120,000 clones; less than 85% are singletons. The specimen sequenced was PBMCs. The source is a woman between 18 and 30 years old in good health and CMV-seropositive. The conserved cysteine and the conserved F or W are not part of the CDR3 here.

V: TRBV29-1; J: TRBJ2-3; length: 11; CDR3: SARTGFSDTQY
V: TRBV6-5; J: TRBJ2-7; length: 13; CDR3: ASRRVAGGGYEQY
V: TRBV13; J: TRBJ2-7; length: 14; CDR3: ASSSGLSGNSYEQY
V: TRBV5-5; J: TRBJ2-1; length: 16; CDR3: ASSLGPPTSGRENEQF
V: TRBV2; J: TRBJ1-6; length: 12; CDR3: ASRPDRANSPLH
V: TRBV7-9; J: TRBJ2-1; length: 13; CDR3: ASSLTSGLWDEQF
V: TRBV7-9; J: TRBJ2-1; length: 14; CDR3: ASSTLGGSAYNEQF
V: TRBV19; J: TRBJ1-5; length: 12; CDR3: ASKHDRGPQPQH
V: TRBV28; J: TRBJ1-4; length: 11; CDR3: ASTLQGGSKLF
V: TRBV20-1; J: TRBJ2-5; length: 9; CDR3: SARLVETQY
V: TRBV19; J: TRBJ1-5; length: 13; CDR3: ASSNGEVSGQPQH
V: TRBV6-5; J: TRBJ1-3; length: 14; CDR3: ASSYSGVRTGNTIY
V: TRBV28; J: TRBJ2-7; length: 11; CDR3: ANAWGDYYEQY
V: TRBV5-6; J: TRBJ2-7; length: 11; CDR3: ASSLGQGFEQY
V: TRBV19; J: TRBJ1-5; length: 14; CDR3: ASSVGQGISNQPQH
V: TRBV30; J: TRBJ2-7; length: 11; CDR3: AWRLAEAYEQY
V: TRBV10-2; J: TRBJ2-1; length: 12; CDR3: ASSTAGIYNEQF
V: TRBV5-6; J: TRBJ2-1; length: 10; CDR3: ASSSLLGEQF
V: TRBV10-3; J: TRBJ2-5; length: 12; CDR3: AIRIGADQETQY
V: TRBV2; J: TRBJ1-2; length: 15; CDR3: ASSEARFPSGAYGYT
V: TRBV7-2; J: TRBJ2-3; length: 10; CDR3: ASSFITSGLV
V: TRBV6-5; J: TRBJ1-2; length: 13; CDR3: ASSYSSRSNYGYT
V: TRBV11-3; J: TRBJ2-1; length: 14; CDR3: ASRDGLAGGGNEQF
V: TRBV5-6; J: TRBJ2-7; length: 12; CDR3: ASSLLSGTYEQY
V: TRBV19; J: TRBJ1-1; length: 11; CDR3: ASKTGASTEAF
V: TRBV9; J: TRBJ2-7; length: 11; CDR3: ASSPPAGYEQY
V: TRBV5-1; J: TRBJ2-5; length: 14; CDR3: ASSLGGTSGEETQY
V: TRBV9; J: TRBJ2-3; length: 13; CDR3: ASSEATGLTDTQY
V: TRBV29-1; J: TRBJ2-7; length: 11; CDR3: SASGWRDGEQY
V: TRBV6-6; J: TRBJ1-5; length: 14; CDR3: ASSNGGYYSNQPQH
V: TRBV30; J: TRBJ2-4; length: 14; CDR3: AWSETGGGSKNIQY
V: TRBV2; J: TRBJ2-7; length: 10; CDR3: ASTMTGDEQY
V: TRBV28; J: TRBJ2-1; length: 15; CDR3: ASAPPWLAGVGNEQF
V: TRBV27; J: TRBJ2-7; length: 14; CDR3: ASSSFTGTGIYEQY
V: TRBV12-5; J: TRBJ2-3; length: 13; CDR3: ASGLVGQGTDTQY
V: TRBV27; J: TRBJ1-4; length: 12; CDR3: ASSRTAINEKLF
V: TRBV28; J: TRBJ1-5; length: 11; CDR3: ASSLKPNQPQH
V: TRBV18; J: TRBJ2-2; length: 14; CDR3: ASSPPSGSVTGELF
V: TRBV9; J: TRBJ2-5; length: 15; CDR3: ASSVGLWDRVGETQY
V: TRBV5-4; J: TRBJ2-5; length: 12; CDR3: ASSIGEIQETQY
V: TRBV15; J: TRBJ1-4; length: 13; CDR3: ATSRDRAWGEKLF
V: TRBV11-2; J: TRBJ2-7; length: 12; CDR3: ASSLVGSSYEQY
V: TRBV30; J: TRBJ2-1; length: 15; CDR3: AWVQRREVWSYNEQF
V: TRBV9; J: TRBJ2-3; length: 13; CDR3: ASSAAGAGTDTQY
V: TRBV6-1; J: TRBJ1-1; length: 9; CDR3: ASSVATEAF